Reported below is one T cell receptor beta chain. Its antigen is unidentified. 60 Vbeta and 13 Jbeta primers were used in PCR. The method was immunoSEQ multiplex PCR; TCRdb's version includes in-frame clones alone and lacks a portion of them. The sample consists of tens of thousands of clones, less than 85% of them appearing once. The sample is drawn from a study of cytomegalovirus exposure and HLA in healthy donors. About the research overall: The 100 million to 140 million unique TCR beta sequences, from 150 million to 200 million T cells, were found by an earlier analysis. General study findings and limits: One variant, a missense change in DCLRE1C, was linked in a later analysis to TCR beta V- and J-gene trimming. Many donors carried some public TCRs, although rarity characterized most TCR sequences.

The CDR3 consists of 14 residues. The V and J ends lost 6 bases and 10 bases respectively, with 19 bases between them. The germline gives CDR1 SGHTA, CDR2 FQGTGA. These donors counted as nominally healthy when sampled, but unrecorded immune exposures were likely. The specimen sequenced was PBMCs. The V and J genes are TRBV7-3 and TRBJ2-1, with D perhaps TRBD2 (6 bases). This clonotype originated in a man aged 55 to 70 in good health and CMV-seronegative. CDR3 loop: CASRPGLDGDEQFF. CDR3 DNA: TGTGCCAGCAGACCGGGACTGGACGGGGACGAGCAGTTCTTC.